The clone carrying this TCR beta chain was seen only a few times. The sample originates from a study of identical twins. The CDR3 is 16 amino acids. Trimming took 2 bases from V and 2 from J; bases not matched to a gene: 9. Germline V gives CDR1 DFQATT, CDR2 SNEGSKA (reference sequence). TCRdb analysed the 5' RACE reads with MiXCR anew, one entry per CDR3 protein. This table holds around 960,000 distinct CDR3 sequences, approximately 13% found once. The same data also contributed to another study, on yellow fever vaccine responses in identical twins.

V is TRBV20-1 and J is TRBJ2-1, with TRBD2 identical over 7 bases. Sequencing was done on a sample of PBMCs. This receptor was taken from a woman aged 18-29 years in good health. The CDR3 is CSARSRGSGAYNEQFF. CDR3 sequence (DNA): TGCAGTGCTAGATCCCGCGGGAGCGGGGCCTACAATGAGCAGTTCTTC.